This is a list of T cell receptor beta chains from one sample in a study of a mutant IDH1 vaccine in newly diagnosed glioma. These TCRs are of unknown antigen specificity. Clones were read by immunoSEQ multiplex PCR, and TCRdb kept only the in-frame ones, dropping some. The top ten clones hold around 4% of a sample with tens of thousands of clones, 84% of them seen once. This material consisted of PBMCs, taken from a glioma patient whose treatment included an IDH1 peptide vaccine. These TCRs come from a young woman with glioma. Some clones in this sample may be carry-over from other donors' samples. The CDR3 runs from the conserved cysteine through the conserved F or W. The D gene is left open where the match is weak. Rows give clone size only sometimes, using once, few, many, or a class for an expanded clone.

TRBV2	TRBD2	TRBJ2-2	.	CASSPGTSVNTGELFF	TGTGCCAGCAGTCCAGGGACTAGCGTGAACACCGGGGAGCTGTTTTTT
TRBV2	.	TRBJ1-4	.	CASTRQGLNEKLFF	TGTGCCAGCACTCGGCAGGGCTTAAATGAAAAACTGTTTTTT
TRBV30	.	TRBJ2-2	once	CAWNPDPRGGTTGELFF	TGTGCCTGGAATCCCGACCCCCGAGGAGGTACCACCGGGGAGCTGTTTTTT
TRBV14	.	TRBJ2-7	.	CASSQVGEQYF	TGTGCCAGCAGCCAGGTGGGCGAGCAGTACTTC
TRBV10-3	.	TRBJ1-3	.	CAISGGTGNTIYF	TGTGCCATCAGTGGGGGGACTGGAAACACCATATATTTT
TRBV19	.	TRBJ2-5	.	CASSPRGTQYF	TGTGCCAGTAGTCCTCGGGGGACCCAGTACTTC
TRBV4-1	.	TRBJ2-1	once	CASSQDENSGAYNEQFF	TGCGCCAGCAGCCAAGATGAAAATAGCGGAGCCTACAATGAGCAGTTCTTC
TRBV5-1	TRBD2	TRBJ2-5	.	CASSLGEGGHQYF	TGCGCCAGCAGCTTGGGGGAGGGCGGGCATCAATACTTC
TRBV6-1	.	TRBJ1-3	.	CASSETDIQIPANTIYF	TGTGCCAGCAGTGAAACTGACATCCAAATACCGGCAAACACCATATATTTT
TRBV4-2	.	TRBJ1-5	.	CASSQGAEQPQHF	TGTGCCAGCAGCCAAGGAGCGGAACAGCCCCAGCATTTT
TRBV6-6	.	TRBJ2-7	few	CASSYRQGLYEQYF	TGTGCCAGCAGTTACAGACAGGGACTCTACGAGCAGTACTTC
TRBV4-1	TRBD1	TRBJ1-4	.	CASSRATGQGDEKLFF	TGCGCCAGCAGCCGCGCGACCGGACAGGGTGATGAAAAACTGTTTTTT
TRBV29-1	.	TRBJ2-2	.	CSVLPLASLGSGELFF	TGCAGCGTCCTCCCTCTAGCGTCGCTGGGGTCCGGGGAGCTGTTTTTT
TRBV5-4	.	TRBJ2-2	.	CASSFRARNTGELFF	TGTGCCAGCAGCTTCCGGGCCAGAAACACCGGGGAGCTGTTTTTT
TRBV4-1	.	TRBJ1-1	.	CASSQDPLGPQGQKPNTEAFF	TGCGCCAGCAGCCAAGACCCGCTTGGGCCCCAGGGGCAGAAGCCGAACACTGAAGCTTTCTTT
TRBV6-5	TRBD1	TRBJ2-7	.	CASRGQGWYEQYF	TGTGCCAGCAGGGGACAGGGGTGGTACGAGCAGTACTTC
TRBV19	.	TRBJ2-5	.	CASSMGGEGEQETQYF	TGTGCCAGTAGTATGGGAGGTGAAGGAGAACAAGAGACCCAGTACTTC
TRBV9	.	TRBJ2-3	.	CASSVARIPTDTQYF	TGTGCCAGCAGCGTAGCCCGTATCCCCACAGATACGCAGTATTTT
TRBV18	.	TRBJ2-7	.	CASSPGANYEQYF	TGTGCCAGCTCACCAGGCGCCAACTACGAGCAGTACTTC